Shown below are 10 T cell receptor beta chains from a single sample sequenced in a study of response to subunit inactivated influenza vaccine. TCRdb recomputed calls from the RT-PCR reads with MiXCR, one row per CDR3 protein. The sample carries roughly 650,000 distinct CDR3 sequences, 12% to 15% recorded once. The sample was PBMCs from blood, taken about 14 days before vaccination. Receptors originate from a man aged 50-60 years who received an inactivated influenza vaccine.

This clonotype has a count of ten or more. This chain connects TRBV4-2 to TRBJ2-1, with D possibly being TRBD1 (6 bases). V gave up 4 bases and J gave up 5 bases, with 9 bases separating them. Germline values: CDR1 LGHNA, CDR2 YNFKEQ. This CDR3 has 13 amino acids. This CDR3 is CASSPDSNNEQFF. The CDR3, as DNA: TGTGCCAGCAGCCCGGACAGTAACAATGAGCAGTTCTTC.

This clonotype was counted between two and nine times. The chain employs TRBV5-1 and TRBJ2-2; TRBD1 agrees at 7 bases. The CDR3 has 15 residues. Germline CDR1 and CDR2: SGHRS and YFSETQ. V was clipped by 5 bases and J by 7 bases; unmatched bases: 11. Here the CDR3 DNA reads TGCGCCAGCAGTCCGAGACAGGGTAGGGTCGGGGAGCTGTTTTTT. It encodes CASSPRQGRVGELFF.

To note about this clonotype: A much larger clone differs from this one at a single base, so this may be a read error. The V call is TRBV5-1, the J call TRBJ2-7, with a weak D call TRBD2 (5 bases). Germline loops: CDR1 SGHRS, CDR2 YFSETQ. The CDR3 loop spans 15 amino acids. This CDR3 reads CASSLAVQPGYEHYF. The CDR3, as DNA: TGCGCCAGCAGCTTGGCGGTCCAACCGGGGTACGAGCATTACTTC.

The chain uses TRBV20-1 and TRBJ2-7, with 7 positions matching TRBD1. This CDR3 spans 14 amino acids. The V gene's germline CDR1 is DFQATT and CDR2 SNEGSKA (reference sequence). V shed 6 bases and J 4 bases; nucleotides not matched to a gene: 12. CDR3 in amino acids: CSARLGQKLYEQYF. The DNA for the CDR3 is TGCAGTGCCAGGCTGGGACAGAAGCTTTACGAGCAGTACTTC.

The gene calls are TRBV20-1 and TRBJ2-3; D not resolved. V lost 1 base to trimming and J lost 3 bases, with 14 bases between them. Germline V gives CDR1 DFQATT, CDR2 SNEGSKA (reference sequence). The CDR3 runs 15 residues. The CDR3 DNA reads TGCAGTGCTAGAGGTCAGCGTGGATCTACAGATACGCAGTATTTT. Translation gives CSARGQRGSTDTQYF.

The V and J genes are TRBV4-3 and TRBJ2-3, with 9 bases that match TRBD2. Germline CDR1 and CDR2: LGHNA and YSLEER. J lost 5 bases, V lost 4 bases, and 10 bases had no gene match. The CDR3 contains 16 residues. The CDR3 loop reads CASSPNVAGAKDTQYF. The DNA of the CDR3 is TGCGCCAGCAGCCCAAACGTAGCGGGGGCCAAAGATACGCAGTATTTT.

In its sample, this clonotype was seen many times. The chain combines TRBV6-2 or TRBV6-3 with TRBJ2-3, with D perhaps matching TRBD2 (6 bases). The germline V gene has CDR1 MNHEY and CDR2 SVGEGT. This CDR3 region has 16 residues. V was trimmed by 6 bases and J by 1 base, leaving 17 bases between them. The CDR3 loop reads CASRGLGERGTDTQYF. In DNA, the CDR3 is TGTGCCAGCAGAGGTCTGGGTGAGCGGGGCACAGATACGCAGTATTTT.

This clonotype was counted at least ten times. This rearrangement joins TRBV12-3 or TRBV12-4 to TRBJ2-7; D is perhaps TRBD1 (5 bases). This CDR3 is built from 14 residues. V was clipped by 3 bases and J by 7 bases, with 16 bases between them. The CDR3 is CASSFVTAQVEQYF. DNA for the CDR3: TGTGCCAGCAGTTTCGTGACAGCGCAGGTTGAGCAGTACTTC.

The chain recombines TRBV7-8 with TRBJ1-4; D is unresolved. Trimming stripped 5 bases from V and 14 bases from J, with 15 bases between. The germline V gene has CDR1 SGHVS and CDR2 FQNEAQ. The CDR3 length is 12 residues. The DNA for the CDR3 is TGTGCCAGCAGCCCAGCCGATGTGAGGCTGTTTTTT. Residues: CASSPADVRLFF.

In its sample, this clonotype was seen a few times. V usage is TRBV29-1 and J usage is TRBJ1-1; D possibly corresponds to TRBD1 (5 bases). The germline CDR1 and CDR2 sequences are SQVTM and ANQGSEA. The V gene lost 6 bases and the J gene lost 1 base, with 9 bases spanning the gap. This CDR3 has 12 residues. The CDR3 nucleotides are TGCAGCGTCATGAGGGGGAACACTGAAGCTTTCTTT. As protein: CSVMRGNTEAFF.